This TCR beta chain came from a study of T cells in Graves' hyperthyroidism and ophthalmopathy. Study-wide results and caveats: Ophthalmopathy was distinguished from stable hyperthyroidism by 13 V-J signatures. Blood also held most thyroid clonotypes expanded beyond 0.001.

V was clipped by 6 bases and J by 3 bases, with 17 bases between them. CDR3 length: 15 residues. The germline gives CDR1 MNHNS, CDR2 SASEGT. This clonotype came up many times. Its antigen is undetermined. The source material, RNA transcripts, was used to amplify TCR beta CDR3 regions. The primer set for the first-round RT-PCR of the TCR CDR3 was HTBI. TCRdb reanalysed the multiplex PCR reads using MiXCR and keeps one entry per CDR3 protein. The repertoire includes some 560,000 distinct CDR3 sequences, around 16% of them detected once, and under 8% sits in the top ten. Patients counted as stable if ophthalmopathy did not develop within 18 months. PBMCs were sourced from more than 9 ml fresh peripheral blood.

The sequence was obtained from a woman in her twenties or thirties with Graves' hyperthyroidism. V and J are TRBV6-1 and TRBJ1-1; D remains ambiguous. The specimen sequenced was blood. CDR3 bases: TGTGCCAGCAGCAGCCGGCCAGGTTCGGACACTGAAGCTTTCTTT. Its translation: CASSSRPGSDTEAFF.